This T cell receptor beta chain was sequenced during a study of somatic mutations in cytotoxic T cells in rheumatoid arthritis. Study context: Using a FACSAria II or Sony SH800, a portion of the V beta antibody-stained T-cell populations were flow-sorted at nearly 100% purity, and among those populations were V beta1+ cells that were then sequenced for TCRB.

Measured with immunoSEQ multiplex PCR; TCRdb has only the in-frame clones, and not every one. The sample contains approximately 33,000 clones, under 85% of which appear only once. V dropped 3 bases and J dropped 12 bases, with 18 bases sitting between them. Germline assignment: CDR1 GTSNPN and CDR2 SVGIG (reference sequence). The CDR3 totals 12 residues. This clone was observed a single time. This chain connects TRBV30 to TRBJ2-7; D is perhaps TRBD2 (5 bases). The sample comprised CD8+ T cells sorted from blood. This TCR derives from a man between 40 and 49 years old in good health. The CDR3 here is CAWRPKGGGLYF. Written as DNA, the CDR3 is TGTGCCTGGAGACCCAAGGGCGGAGGTCTGTACTTC.